These T cell receptor beta chains were read from a single sample in a study of T cell clones after liver transplantation. Method: immunoSEQ multiplex PCR; TCRdb's copy keeps in-frame clones and lacks some. The table includes about 75,000 clones, 80% to 90% detected once. The input for sequencing was CD4+ T cells from blood, taken less than 50 months after liver transplant. The receptors were gathered from a human patient who received a liver transplant. Some of the T cells may derive from the graft donor. The CDR3 runs from the conserved cysteine through the conserved F or W. Fields, in order: V gene, D gene, J gene, clone size, CDR3 protein, CDR3 DNA. D genes are given only for firm matches. A clone size is listed for some rows: how often the clone was seen (once, few, many), or a class if it is expanded.

TRBV5-1	TRBD1	TRBJ2-2	.	CASSFGQGANGELFF	TGCGCCAGCAGCTTCGGGCAGGGGGCGAACGGGGAGCTGTTTTTT
TRBV28	TRBD1	TRBJ1-5	.	CASSTNRGLQPQHF	TGTGCCAGCAGTACCAACAGGGGGCTTCAGCCCCAGCATTTT
TRBV7-3	TRBD2	TRBJ2-5	.	CASSLSSASGDQETQYF	TGTGCCAGCAGCTTAAGTTCGGCTAGCGGGGACCAAGAGACCCAGTACTTC
TRBV7-3	.	TRBJ2-1	.	CASSSSLANEQFF	TGTGCCAGCAGCTCATCGCTAGCCAATGAGCAGTTCTTC
TRBV7-2	TRBD2	TRBJ2-1	.	CASRAGRGARNEQFF	TGTGCCAGCAGAGCTGGGCGGGGGGCCAGGAATGAGCAGTTCTTC
TRBV9	TRBD2	TRBJ2-7	.	CASSVGGTSAYEQYF	TGTGCCAGCAGCGTAGGAGGGACTAGCGCCTACGAGCAGTACTTC
TRBV5-4	TRBD1	TRBJ1-1	.	CASSRGQGDTEAFF	TGTGCCAGCAGCCGCGGACAGGGGGACACTGAAGCTTTCTTT
TRBV5-5	.	TRBJ2-2	once	CASSLRSQGAAGELFF	TGTGCCAGCAGCTTGAGGTCACAGGGAGCGGCCGGGGAGCTGTTTTTT
TRBV19	.	TRBJ2-2	.	CASSISRRGGGTGELFF	TGTGCCAGTAGTATTTCCCGTAGGGGAGGTGGCACCGGGGAGCTGTTTTTT
TRBV5-5	.	TRBJ1-6	few	CASSSGQRSPLHF	TGTGCCAGCAGCTCTGGACAGAGGTCACCCCTCCACTTT
TRBV14	TRBD2	TRBJ2-3	.	CASSQGAGGSDTQYF	TGTGCCAGCAGCCAAGGCGCGGGGGGTTCGGATACGCAGTATTTT
TRBV9	TRBD1	TRBJ1-3	few	CASSVGTDLRNTIYF	TGTGCCAGCAGCGTTGGGACAGACCTACGAAACACCATATATTTT
TRBV27	TRBD2	TRBJ2-1	.	CASRRWGEGNEQFF	TGTGCCAGCCGTCGATGGGGGGAGGGAAATGAGCAGTTCTTC
TRBV11-3	TRBD2	TRBJ2-1	.	CASSPSGTSLTNEQFF	TGTGCCAGCAGCCCCTCCGGGACTAGCCTCACCAATGAGCAGTTCTTC
TRBV5-8	.	TRBJ2-7	.	CASSSVDSLAYF	TGTGCCAGCAGCTCTGTCGACAGCCTAGCGTACTTC
TRBV5-1	.	TRBJ2-5	once	CASSPGERETQYF	TGCGCCAGCAGCCCCGGGGAACGCGAGACCCAGTACTTC
TRBV7-3	.	TRBJ2-1	.	CASSPKTGSGEQFF	TGTGCCAGCAGCCCAAAAACGGGGTCAGGGGAGCAGTTCTTC
TRBV29-1	.	TRBJ2-1	.	CSVTYSKRVYNEQFF	TGCAGCGTTACCTACAGCAAGCGGGTTTACAATGAGCAGTTCTTC
TRBV14	.	TRBJ2-5	once	CASSRQLQETQYF	TGTGCCAGCAGTCGACAGCTCCAAGAGACCCAGTACTTC
TRBV5-4	.	TRBJ1-2	.	CASSPRFSRGGYTF	TGTGCCAGCAGCCCAAGGTTTAGTCGGGGAGGCTACACCTTC
TRBV4-3	.	TRBJ1-3	.	CASSPEVSSGNTIYF	TGCGCCAGCAGTCCCGAGGTCTCCTCTGGAAACACCATATATTTT
TRBV7-3	.	TRBJ2-5	.	CASSQSVQETQYF	TGTGCCAGCAGCCAATCGGTCCAAGAGACCCAGTACTTC
TRBV11-3	TRBD2	TRBJ2-1	.	CASSSGGVYNEQFF	TGTGCCAGCAGCTCGGGGGGGGTCTATAATGAGCAGTTCTTC
TRBV7-8	.	TRBJ2-5	.	CASLAQETQYF	TGTGCCAGCCTAGCCCAAGAGACCCAGTACTTC
TRBV5-4	.	TRBJ2-7	medium-sized	CASSRDGLHEQYF	TGTGCCAGCAGTAGGGACGGCCTACACGAGCAGTACTTC
TRBV4-3	.	TRBJ2-1	.	CASSQEVRDEQFF	TGCGCCAGCAGCCAAGAAGTTAGAGATGAGCAGTTCTTC
TRBV7-2	.	TRBJ2-1	.	CASSPRTQGNEQFF	TGTGCCAGCAGCCCCCGGACCCAAGGGAATGAGCAGTTCTTC
TRBV29-1	TRBD2	TRBJ2-1	.	CSVEENGLAGGQFF	TGCAGCGTTGAAGAAAACGGACTAGCGGGGGGGCAGTTCTTC
TRBV5-5	TRBD1	TRBJ2-7	.	CASSFFLRTGGGEQYF	TGTGCCAGCAGCTTCTTCCTGCGGACAGGGGGCGGCGAGCAGTACTTC
TRBV6-4	.	TRBJ2-2	.	CASSPNTGELFF	TGTGCCAGCAGTCCCAATACCGGGGAGCTGTTTTTT
TRBV7-2	TRBD1	TRBJ1-1	.	CASSSRQGRAFF	TGTGCCAGCAGCTCCAGACAGGGGAGAGCTTTCTTT
TRBV4-2	.	TRBJ1-1	few	CASSQDPGWRDTEAFF	TGTGCCAGCAGCCAAGACCCGGGGTGGAGGGACACTGAAGCTTTCTTT
TRBV5-1	.	TRBJ2-2	.	CASSYSGTRNTGELFF	TGCGCCAGCAGCTACTCCGGGACACGGAACACCGGGGAGCTGTTTTTT
TRBV19	.	TRBJ2-6	.	CASNPDSISGANVLTF	TGTGCCAGTAACCCGGACTCAATCTCTGGGGCCAACGTCCTGACTTTC
TRBV6-1	.	TRBJ1-2	.	CASTDQGKGYTF	TGTGCCAGCACTGACCAGGGGAAGGGCTACACCTTC
TRBV7-3	TRBD1	TRBJ2-2	once	CASSQRRQGSTGELFF	TGTGCCAGCAGCCAAAGACGACAGGGGAGCACCGGGGAGCTGTTTTTT